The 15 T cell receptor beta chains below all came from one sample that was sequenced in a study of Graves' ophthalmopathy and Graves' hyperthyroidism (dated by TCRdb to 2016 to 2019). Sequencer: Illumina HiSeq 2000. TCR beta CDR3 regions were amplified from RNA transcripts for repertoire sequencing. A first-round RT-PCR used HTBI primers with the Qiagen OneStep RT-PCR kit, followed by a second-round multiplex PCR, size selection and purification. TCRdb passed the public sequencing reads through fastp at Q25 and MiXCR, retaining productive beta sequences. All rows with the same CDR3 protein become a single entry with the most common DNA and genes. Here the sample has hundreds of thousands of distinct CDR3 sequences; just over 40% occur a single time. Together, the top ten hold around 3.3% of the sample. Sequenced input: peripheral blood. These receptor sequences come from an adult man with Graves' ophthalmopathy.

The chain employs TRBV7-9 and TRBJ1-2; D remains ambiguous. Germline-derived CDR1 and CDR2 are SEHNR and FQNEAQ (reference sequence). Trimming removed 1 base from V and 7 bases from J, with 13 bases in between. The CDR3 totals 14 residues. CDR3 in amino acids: CASSLVFREAGYTF. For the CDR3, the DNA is TGTGCCAGCAGCTTAGTATTTAGGGAGGCTGGCTACACCTTC. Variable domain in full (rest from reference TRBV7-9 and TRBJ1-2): DTGVSQNPRHKITKRGQNVTFRCDPISEHNRLYWYRQTLGQGPEFLTYFQNEAQLEKSRLLSDRFSAERPKGSFSTLEIQRTEQGDSAMYLCASSLVFREAGYTFGSGTRLTVV.

The CDR3 protein is CASSQGINSGNTIYF. CDR3 nucleotides: TGCGCCAGCAGCCAAGGGATCAACTCTGGAAACACCATATATTTT. This chain links TRBV4-1 with TRBJ1-3; D remains ambiguous. Per the germline V gene, CDR1 is MGHRA and CDR2 is YSYEKL. Trimming removed 1 base at V and 0 bases at J, with 7 bases between. This CDR3 comprises 15 residues.

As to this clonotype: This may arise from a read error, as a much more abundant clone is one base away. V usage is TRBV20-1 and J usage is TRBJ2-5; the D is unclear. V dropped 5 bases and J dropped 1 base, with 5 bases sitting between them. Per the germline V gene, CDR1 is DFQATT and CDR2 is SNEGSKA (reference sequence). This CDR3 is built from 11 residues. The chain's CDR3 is CSAGVQETQYF. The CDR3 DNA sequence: TGCAGTGCTGGCGTCCAAGAGACCCAGTACTTC.

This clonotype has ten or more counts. The CDR3 DNA sequence: TGTGCCAGCAGTCCCGGGACAGGGGTGGAAGAGACCCAGTACTTC. As protein: CASSPGTGVEETQYF. The chain has TRBV12-3 or TRBV12-4 and TRBJ2-5; 10 bases match TRBD1. The J segment lost 3 bases and the V segment lost 5 bases, leaving 6 bases of the junction unmatched. The CDR3 extends over 15 amino acids.

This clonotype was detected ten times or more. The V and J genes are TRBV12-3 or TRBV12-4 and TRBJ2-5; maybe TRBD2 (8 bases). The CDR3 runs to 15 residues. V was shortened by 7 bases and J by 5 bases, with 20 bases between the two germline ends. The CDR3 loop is CASTKGAGGSETQYF. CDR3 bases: TGTGCCAGCACCAAGGGGGCGGGGGGTAGTGAGACCCAGTACTTC.

In DNA form, the CDR3 reads TGTGCCAGCAGTCTACACCGCTCAGGGGTCAATTCACCCCTCCACTTT. Protein sequence: CASSLHRSGVNSPLHF. V gene TRBV19 combines with J gene TRBJ1-6, with D possibly matching TRBD1 (6 bases). CDR3 length: 16 amino acids. V gave up 9 bases and J gave up 7 bases, with 22 bases separating them. CDR1 LNHDA and CDR2 SQIVND come from the germline V gene (reference sequence).

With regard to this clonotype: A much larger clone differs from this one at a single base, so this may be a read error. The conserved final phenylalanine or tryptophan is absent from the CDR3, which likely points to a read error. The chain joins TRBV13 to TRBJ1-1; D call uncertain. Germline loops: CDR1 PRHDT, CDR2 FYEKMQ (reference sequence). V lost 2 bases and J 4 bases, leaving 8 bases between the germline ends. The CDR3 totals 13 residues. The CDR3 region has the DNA TGTGCCAGCAGCTTAAATTCGGGCACTGAAGCTTTCCTT. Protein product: CASSLNSGTEAFL.

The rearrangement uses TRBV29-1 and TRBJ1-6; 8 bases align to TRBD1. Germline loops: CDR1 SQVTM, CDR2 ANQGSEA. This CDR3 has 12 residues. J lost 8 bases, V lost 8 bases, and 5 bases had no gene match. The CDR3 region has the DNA TGCAGCTTGGACAGGGTGGATTCACCCCTCCACTTT. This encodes CSLDRVDSPLHF.

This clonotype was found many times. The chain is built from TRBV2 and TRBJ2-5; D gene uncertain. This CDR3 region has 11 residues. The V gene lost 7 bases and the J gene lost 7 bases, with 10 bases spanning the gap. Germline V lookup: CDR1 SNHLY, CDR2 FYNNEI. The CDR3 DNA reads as TGTGCCAGCACTCCATACGGGACCCAGTACTTC. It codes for CASTPYGTQYF.

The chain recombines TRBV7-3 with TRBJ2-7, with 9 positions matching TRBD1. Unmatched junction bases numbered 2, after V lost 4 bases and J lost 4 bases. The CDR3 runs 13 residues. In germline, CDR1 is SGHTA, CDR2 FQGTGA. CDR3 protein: CASSWTGEYEQYF. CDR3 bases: TGTGCCAGCAGCTGGACAGGGGAGTACGAGCAGTACTTC.

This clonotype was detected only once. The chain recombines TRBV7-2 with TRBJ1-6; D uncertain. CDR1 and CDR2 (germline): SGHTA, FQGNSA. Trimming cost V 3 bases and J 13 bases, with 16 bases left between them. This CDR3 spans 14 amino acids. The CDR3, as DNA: TGTGCCAGCAGCTTGGGGTGGGTCGGTCAGCCCCTCCACTTT. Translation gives CASSLGWVGQPLHF.

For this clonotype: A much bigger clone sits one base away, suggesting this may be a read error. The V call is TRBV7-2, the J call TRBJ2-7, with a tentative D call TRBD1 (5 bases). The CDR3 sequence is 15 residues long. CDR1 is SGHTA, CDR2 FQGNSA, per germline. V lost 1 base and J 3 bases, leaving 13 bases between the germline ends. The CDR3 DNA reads TGTACCAGCAGCTTAGGGGCAGGGAATCTCTACGAGCAGTACTTC. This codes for CTSSLGAGNLYEQYF.

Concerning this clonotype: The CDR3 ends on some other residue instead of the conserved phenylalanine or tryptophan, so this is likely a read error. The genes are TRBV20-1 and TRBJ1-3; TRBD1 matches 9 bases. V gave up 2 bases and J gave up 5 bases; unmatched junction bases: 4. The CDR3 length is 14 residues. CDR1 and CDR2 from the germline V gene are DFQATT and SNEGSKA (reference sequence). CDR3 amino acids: CSARTGGSRNTIYL. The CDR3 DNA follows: TGCAGTGCTAGAACAGGGGGCAGTAGAAACACCATATATCTT.

CDR3 DNA: TGTGCCATCGACCCACAGCGTGATTATGGCTACACCTTC. It translates to CAIDPQRDYGYTF. The V gene is TRBV10-3, the J gene TRBJ1-2; D ambiguous. Germline CDR1 ENHRY, CDR2 SYGVKD. V gave up 8 bases and J gave up 5 bases, with 15 bases separating them. The length of the CDR3 is 13 residues.

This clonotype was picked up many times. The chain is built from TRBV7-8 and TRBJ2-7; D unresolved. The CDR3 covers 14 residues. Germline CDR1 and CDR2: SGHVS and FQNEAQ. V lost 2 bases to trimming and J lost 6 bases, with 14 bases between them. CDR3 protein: CASSLFEGLSEQYF. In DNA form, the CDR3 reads TGTGCCAGCAGCTTATTTGAAGGCCTTTCCGAGCAGTACTTC.